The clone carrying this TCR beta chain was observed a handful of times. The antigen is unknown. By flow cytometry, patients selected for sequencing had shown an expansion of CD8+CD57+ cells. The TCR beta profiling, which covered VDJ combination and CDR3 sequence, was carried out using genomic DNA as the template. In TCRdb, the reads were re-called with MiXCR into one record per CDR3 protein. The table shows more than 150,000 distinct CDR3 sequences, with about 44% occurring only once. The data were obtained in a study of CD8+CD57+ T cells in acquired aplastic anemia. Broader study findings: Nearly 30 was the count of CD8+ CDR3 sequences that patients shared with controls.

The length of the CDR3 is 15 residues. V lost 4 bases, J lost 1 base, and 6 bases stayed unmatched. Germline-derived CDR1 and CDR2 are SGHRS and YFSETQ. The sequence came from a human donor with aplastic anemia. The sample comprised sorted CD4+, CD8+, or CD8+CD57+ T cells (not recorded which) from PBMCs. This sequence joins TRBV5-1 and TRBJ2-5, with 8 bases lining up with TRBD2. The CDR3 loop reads CASSPMGLGQETQYF. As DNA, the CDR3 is TGCGCCAGCAGCCCCATGGGACTAGGCCAAGAGACCCAGTACTTC.